This T cell receptor beta chain originates from a study of shared clonotypes between healthy human individuals. For the study at large: Three plates were used per donor for CD4 naive, three for CD4 memory, two for CD8 naive and one for CD8 memory.

It was at deep level that the assay was run. Splitting of each subset's genomic DNA was done evenly across several immunoSEQ plates. Assay used: immunoSEQ multiplex PCR; TCRdb lists only in-frame clones, some missing. This repertoire shows about 1.5 million clones, around 98% found once; its top ten account for about 0.45%. As to this clone: The antigen remains undetermined.

Study observations and caveats: All-four-donor shared clonotypes had higher generation probabilities than non-shared clonotypes did.

CDR3 size: 14 residues. Germline CDR1 SEHNR, CDR2 FQNEAQ (reference sequence). Trimming shortened V by 0 bases and J by 6 bases, and 12 bases separated the two germline ends. Sequencing used naive CD4+ T cells sorted from blood. The subset here: CD45RA+ positively selected. The gene calls are TRBV7-9 and TRBJ2-7; D is ambiguous. The clonotype originates from a young man in good health. CDR3 region: CASSLALVSGEQYF. CDR3 DNA: TGTGCCAGCAGCTTAGCGTTGGTCTCCGGCGAGCAGTACTTC.